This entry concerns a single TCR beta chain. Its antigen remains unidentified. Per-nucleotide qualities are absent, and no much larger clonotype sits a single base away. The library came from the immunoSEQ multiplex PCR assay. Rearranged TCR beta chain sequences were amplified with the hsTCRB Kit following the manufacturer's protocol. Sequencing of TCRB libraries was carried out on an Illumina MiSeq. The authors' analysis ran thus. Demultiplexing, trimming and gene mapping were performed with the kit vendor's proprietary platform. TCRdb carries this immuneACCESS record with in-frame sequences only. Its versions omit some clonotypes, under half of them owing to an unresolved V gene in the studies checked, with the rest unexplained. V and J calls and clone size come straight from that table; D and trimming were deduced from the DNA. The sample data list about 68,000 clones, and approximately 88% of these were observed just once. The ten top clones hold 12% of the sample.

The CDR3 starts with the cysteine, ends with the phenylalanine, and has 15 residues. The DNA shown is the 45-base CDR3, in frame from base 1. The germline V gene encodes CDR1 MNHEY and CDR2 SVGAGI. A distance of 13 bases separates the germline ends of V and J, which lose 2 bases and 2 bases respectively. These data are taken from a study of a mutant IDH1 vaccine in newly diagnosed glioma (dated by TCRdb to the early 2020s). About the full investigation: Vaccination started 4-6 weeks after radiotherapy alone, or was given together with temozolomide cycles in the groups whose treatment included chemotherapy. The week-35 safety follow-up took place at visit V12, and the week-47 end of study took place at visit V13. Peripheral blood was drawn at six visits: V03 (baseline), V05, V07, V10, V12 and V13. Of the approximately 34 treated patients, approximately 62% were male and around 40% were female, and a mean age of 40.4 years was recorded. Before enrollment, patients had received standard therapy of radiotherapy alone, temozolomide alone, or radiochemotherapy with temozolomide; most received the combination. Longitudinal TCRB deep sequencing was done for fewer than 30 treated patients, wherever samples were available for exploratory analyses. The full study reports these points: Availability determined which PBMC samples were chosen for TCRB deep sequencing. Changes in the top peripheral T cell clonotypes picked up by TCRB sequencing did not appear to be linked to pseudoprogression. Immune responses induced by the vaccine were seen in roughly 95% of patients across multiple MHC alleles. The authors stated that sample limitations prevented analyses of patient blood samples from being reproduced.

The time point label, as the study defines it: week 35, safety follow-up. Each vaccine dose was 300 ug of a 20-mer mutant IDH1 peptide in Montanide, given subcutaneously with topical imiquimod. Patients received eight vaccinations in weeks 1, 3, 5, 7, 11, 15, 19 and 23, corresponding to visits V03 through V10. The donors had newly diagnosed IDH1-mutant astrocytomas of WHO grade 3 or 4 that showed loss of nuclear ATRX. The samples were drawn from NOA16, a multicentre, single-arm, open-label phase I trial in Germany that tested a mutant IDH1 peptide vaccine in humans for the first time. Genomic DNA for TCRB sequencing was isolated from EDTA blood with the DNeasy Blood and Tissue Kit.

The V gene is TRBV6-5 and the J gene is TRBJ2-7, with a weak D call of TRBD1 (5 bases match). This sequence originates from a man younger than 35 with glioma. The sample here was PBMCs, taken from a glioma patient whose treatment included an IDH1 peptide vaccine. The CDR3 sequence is CASSYGHNPTYEQYF. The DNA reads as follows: TGTGCCAGCAGTTACGGACACAATCCGACCTACGAGCAGTACTTC.